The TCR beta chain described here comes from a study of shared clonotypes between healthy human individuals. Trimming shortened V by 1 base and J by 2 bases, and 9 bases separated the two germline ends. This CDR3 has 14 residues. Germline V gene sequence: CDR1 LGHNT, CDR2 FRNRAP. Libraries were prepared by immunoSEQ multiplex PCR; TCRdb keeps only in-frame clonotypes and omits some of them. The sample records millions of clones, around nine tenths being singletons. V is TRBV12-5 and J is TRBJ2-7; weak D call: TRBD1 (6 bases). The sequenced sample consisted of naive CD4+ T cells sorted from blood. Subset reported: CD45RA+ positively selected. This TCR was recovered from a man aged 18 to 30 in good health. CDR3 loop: CASGLAGQTYEQYF. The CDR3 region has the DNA TGTGCTAGTGGTTTGGCGGGACAAACCTACGAGCAGTACTTC.